The 32 T cell receptor beta chains below come from one sample, sequenced in a study of control samples from healthy donors and cancer patients. Method: immunoSEQ multiplex PCR; TCRdb's copy keeps in-frame clones and lacks some. The sample lists about 96,000 clones; about 92% were seen once. The sample comprised blood. These receptors all come from a man aged 18 to 30 in good health.

V usage is TRBV5-1 and J usage is TRBJ2-1; 7 bases map to TRBD2. The trim removed 3 bases at V and 3 bases at J, leaving 9 bases unmatched. The CDR3 contains 16 residues. The germline gives CDR1 SGHRS, CDR2 YFSETQ. CDR3 amino acids: CASSWGWRENYNEQFF. As DNA, the CDR3 is TGCGCCAGCAGCTGGGGGTGGCGGGAGAACTACAATGAGCAGTTCTTC.

This chain joins TRBV19 and TRBJ1-6; 8 bases are a match to TRBD1. The trim removed 2 bases at V and 10 bases at J, leaving 10 bases unmatched. Germline V gives CDR1 LNHDA, CDR2 SQIVND (reference sequence). The CDR3 covers 16 residues. DNA for the CDR3: TGTGCCAGTAGTATATATGGTGCGACAGGGGCCTCACCCCTCCACTTT. This gives the protein CASSIYGATGASPLHF.

This sequence joins TRBV18 and TRBJ1-4; D gene unclear. The germline V gene encodes CDR1 KGHSH and CDR2 LQKENI. CDR3 length: 13 amino acids. Trimming left V 4 bases short and J 4 bases short, with 7 bases between. The CDR3 nucleotides read TGTGCCAGCTCACGGGGATATAATGAAAAACTGTTTTTT. It yields the protein CASSRGYNEKLFF.

V and J are TRBV6-5 and TRBJ2-1, with D possibly being TRBD2 (5 bases). V lost 0 bases, J lost 10 bases, and 13 bases lay in between. Germline CDR1 reads MNHEY; CDR2 reads SVGAGI. The CDR3 is 14 amino acids. CDR3 sequence reads: CASSYSVASYEQFF. In DNA form, the CDR3 reads TGTGCCAGCAGTTACTCGGTGGCTAGCTACGAGCAGTTCTTC.

CDR3: CASSQQRTLADRTDTQYF. CDR3 sequence (DNA): TGTGCCAGCAGCCAACAAAGGACACTAGCGGATCGCACAGATACGCAGTATTTT. The gene calls are TRBV4-2 and TRBJ2-3; 8 bases map to TRBD2. Unmatched junction bases numbered 11, after V lost 2 bases and J lost 1 base. The CDR3 totals 18 residues. CDR1 is LGHNA and CDR2 is YNFKEQ in the germline V gene.

The CDR3 region is CATSRDGGGSYEQYF. The CDR3 DNA sequence: TGTGCCACCAGCAGAGATGGTGGCGGTTCCTACGAGCAGTACTTC. The chain is built from TRBV15 and TRBJ2-7; D is unresolved. Germline CDR1 and CDR2: LNHNV and YYDKDF (reference sequence). V was pared by 0 bases and J by 1 base, with 10 bases between. The CDR3 is 15 residues long.

This clone was observed a single time. The rearrangement links TRBV6-1 to TRBJ1-5, with D perhaps TRBD1 (5 bases). The ends were cut back, 2 bases at V and 1 base at J, with 6 bases in the middle. The CDR3 is 14 residues long. Germline V gene sequence: CDR1 MNHNS, CDR2 SASEGT. The CDR3 reads CASSERDSNQPQHF. The CDR3 DNA reads as TGTGCCAGCAGTGAAAGGGACAGCAATCAGCCCCAGCATTTT.

The chain joins TRBV5-1 to TRBJ1-5; weak D call: TRBD1 (5 bases). Trimming pared 4 bases from V and 5 bases from J, leaving 10 bases between. Germline V gene data show CDR1 as SGHRS and CDR2 as YFSETQ. This CDR3 is 13 amino acids long. The CDR3 coding sequence is TGCGCCAGCAGCCCCGTAGGGGATCAGCCCCAGCATTTT. Protein sequence: CASSPVGDQPQHF.

V usage is TRBV5-4 and J usage is TRBJ2-7; D is unclear. The CDR3 sequence is 16 residues long. Trimming left V 7 bases short and J 0 bases short, with 20 bases between. Germline V CDR1 and CDR2: SGHNT, YYREEE (reference sequence). In nucleotides, the CDR3 is TGTGCCAGCCAGCCTGGGCAAGGCGGATCCTCCTACGAGCAGTACTTC. It codes for CASQPGQGGSSYEQYF.

The gene calls are TRBV29-1 and TRBJ1-1, with D possibly matching TRBD1 (5 bases). Germline V lookup: CDR1 SQVTM, CDR2 ANQGSEA. V was trimmed by 6 bases and J by 6 bases, leaving 8 bases between them. The CDR3 is made up of 10 amino acids. This chain's CDR3 is CSVNRPEAFF. The CDR3 DNA follows: TGCAGCGTAAACAGGCCTGAAGCTTTCTTT. The full variable domain, its missing parts supplied by reference TRBV29-1 and TRBJ1-1, is SAVISQKPSRDICQRGTSLTIQCQVDSQVTMMFWYRQQPGQSLTLIATANQGSEATYESGFVIDKFPISRPNLTFSTLTVSNMSPEDSSIYLCSVNRPEAFFGQGTRLTVV.

The gene calls are TRBV6-6 and TRBJ2-5; D gene uncertain. The CDR3 extends over 14 amino acids. Germline loops: CDR1 MNHNY, CDR2 SVGAGI (reference sequence). Trimming cost V 2 bases and J 5 bases, with 12 bases left between them. The CDR3 nucleotides read TGTGCCAGCAGTTACGTTGGCCATGGCGAGACCCAGTACTTC. Its protein product is CASSYVGHGETQYF.

The V call is TRBV10-2, the J call TRBJ2-5, with D hard to call. From germline, CDR1 is WSHSY and CDR2 SAAADI. This CDR3 region has 13 residues. With 5 bases removed from V and 5 bases from J, the gap between germline ends came to 12 bases. CDR3 bases: TGCGCCAGCAGTAAGGCCTCGAGGGAGACCCAGTACTTC. Translating it yields CASSKASRETQYF.

The chain recombines TRBV12-5 with TRBJ2-2; tentative D call: TRBD1 (6 bases). This CDR3 comprises 16 residues. Germline V gene data show CDR1 as LGHNT and CDR2 as FRNRAP. Trimming removed 6 bases from V and 0 bases from J, with 14 bases in between. As DNA, the CDR3 is TGTGCTAGTGGCCTCCCAGGGGACGCGAACACCGGGGAGCTGTTTTTT. It translates to CASGLPGDANTGELFF.

The V gene is TRBV5-6, the J gene TRBJ2-5; D might be TRBD1 (6 bases). This CDR3 region has 16 residues. Germline-derived CDR1 and CDR2 are SGHDT and YYEEEE. Trimming removed 1 base at V and 4 bases at J, with 17 bases between. The CDR3 nucleotides are TGTGCCAGCAGCTTGTGGGGGCTCCTGAATCGAGAGACCCAGTACTTC. Its protein product is CASSLWGLLNRETQYF.

The chain employs TRBV27 and TRBJ2-7; D is perhaps TRBD2 (6 bases). The CDR3 spans 14 residues. Germline V gives CDR1 MNHEY, CDR2 SMNVEV (reference sequence). The V end lost 2 bases, the J end lost 1 base, and 9 bases lay between the germline ends. The chain's CDR3 is CASSLTGLSYEQYF. The CDR3 DNA sequence: TGTGCCAGCAGTTTAACGGGACTTTCCTACGAGCAGTACTTC.

This clone occurred once. The chain links TRBV28 to TRBJ1-2; the D is unclear. The CDR3 has 12 amino acids. Trimming took off 3 bases at V and 8 bases at J, with 10 bases between the two ends. Per the germline V gene, CDR1 is MDHEN and CDR2 is SYDVKM. The CDR3 DNA is TGTGCCAGCAGTTTTGGGGTTATAGGCTACACCTTC. This gives the protein CASSFGVIGYTF.

Worth noting for this clone: Distinct nucleotide sequences in the sample also encode this CDR3. The rearrangement joins TRBV29-1 to TRBJ2-1; 7 positions match TRBD2. Trimming removed 4 bases from V and 5 bases from J; junction bases left unmatched: 11. The CDR3 is 15 residues long. CDR1 is SQVTM, CDR2 ANQGSEA, per germline. The CDR3 spells CSVGTSGAGDNEQFF. DNA for the CDR3: TGCAGCGTTGGCACCAGCGGGGCCGGTGACAATGAGCAGTTCTTC.

V and J are TRBV13 and TRBJ1-1, with 8 nucleotides matching TRBD1. V lost 4 bases and J lost 3; bases outside the gene matches: 10. The CDR3 has 16 residues. CDR1 and CDR2 from the germline V gene are PRHDT and FYEKMQ (reference sequence). The CDR3 DNA reads as TGTGCCAGCAGCTCATCCTCCGGGACAGGCTACACTGAAGCTTTCTTT. This codes for CASSSSSGTGYTEAFF.

The chain uses TRBV13 and TRBJ2-1, with 10 positions matching TRBD2. Looked up from germline, CDR1 is PRHDT and CDR2 is FYEKMQ (reference sequence). The CDR3 covers 15 residues. Trimming took 5 bases from V and 7 from J; bases not matched to a gene: 8. The chain's CDR3 is CASSNPSGSSNEQFF. CDR3 bases: TGTGCCAGCAGCAACCCTAGCGGGAGTTCAAATGAGCAGTTCTTC.

The chain is built from TRBV4-1 and TRBJ1-5; TRBD1 might be the D (5 bases). This CDR3 has 17 residues. V gave up 0 bases and J gave up 1 base, with 13 bases separating them. Looked up from germline, CDR1 is MGHRA and CDR2 is YSYEKL. The CDR3 loop is CASSQEGGATSNQPQHF. CDR3 DNA sequence: TGCGCCAGCAGCCAAGAGGGGGGTGCGACGAGCAATCAGCCCCAGCATTTT.

The gene calls are TRBV11-3 and TRBJ1-1; D remains unclear. Trimming removed 3 bases at V and 1 base at J, with 6 bases between. This CDR3 has 13 residues. Germline V gene sequence: CDR1 SGHNT, CDR2 YENEEA. CDR3 sequence (DNA): TGTGCCAGCAGCTTTGGGGAGAACACTGAAGCTTTCTTT. This codes for CASSFGENTEAFF.

The rearrangement links TRBV21-1 to TRBJ1-1; the table calls TRBD1, which could not be checked here. TRBV21-1 is flagged as a pseudogene. There are 15 residues in the CDR3. CDR3 sequence reads: CASSKGQGDNTEAFF. The CDR3 region has the DNA TGTGCCAGCAGCAAAGGGCAGGGGGACAACACTGAAGCTTTCTTT.

DNA of the CDR3: TGTGCCAGCAGCCAAGATTGGGGGGAGCGGTCCAATGAGCAGTTCTTC. Its translation: CASSQDWGERSNEQFF. The V call is TRBV3-1 (or the pseudogene TRBV3-2), the J call TRBJ2-1; TRBD2 is a possible D gene (6 bases). Trimming removed 0 bases from V and 6 bases from J, with 15 bases in between. CDR3 length: 16 amino acids. Germline V gene data show CDR1 as LGHDT and CDR2 as YNNKEL (reference sequence).

CDR3 coding DNA: TGTGCCAGCAGCCAAGGCCGGCGGGAGGGCCCAGATACGCAGTATTTT. It yields the protein CASSQGRREGPDTQYF. The V gene is TRBV3-1 (or the pseudogene TRBV3-2), the J gene TRBJ2-3; the match to TRBD2 covers 9 bases. CDR3 length: 16 residues. V shed 1 base, J shed 4 bases, and the junction held 6 bases outside the gene matches. CDR1 is LGHDT, CDR2 YNNKEL, per germline (reference sequence).

V usage is TRBV19 and J usage is TRBJ1-5; TRBD1 agrees at 10 bases. Trimming at V came to 5 bases and at J to 0 bases, leaving 10 bases not matched to a gene. The CDR3 has 18 residues. Germline CDR1 LNHDA, CDR2 SQIVND (reference sequence). The CDR3 is CASSSRDRGSYSNQPQHF. The CDR3, as DNA: TGTGCCAGTAGTTCTAGGGACAGGGGCTCTTATAGCAATCAGCCCCAGCATTTT.

The chain carries TRBV7-9 and TRBJ1-2; weak D call: TRBD1 (5 bases). V was clipped by 2 bases and J by 7 bases, with 11 bases between them. CDR3 length: 13 residues. CDR1 and CDR2 (germline): SEHNR, FQNEAQ (reference sequence). The CDR3 bases are TGTGCCAGCAGCTTACAGGGCATAGGTGGCTACACCTTC. Translated, it gives CASSLQGIGGYTF.

This clone was counted a few times. The CDR3 loop is CASSTGQGLFGELFF. For the CDR3, the DNA is TGTGCCAGCAGCACCGGACAGGGGTTATTCGGGGAGCTGTTTTTT. The chain links TRBV7-8 to TRBJ2-2; 9 positions match TRBD1. The trim removed 5 bases at V and 7 bases at J, leaving 8 bases unmatched. Germline V gene data show CDR1 as SGHVS and CDR2 as FQNEAQ. The CDR3 sequence is 15 residues long.

This clone was recorded once. The chain carries TRBV4-2 and TRBJ2-7; 9 positions match TRBD1. Looked up from germline, CDR1 is LGHNA and CDR2 is YNFKEQ. The CDR3 loop spans 16 amino acids. V was clipped by 4 bases and J by 1 base; unmatched bases: 8. The CDR3, as DNA: TGTGCCAGCAGCCGGGACACAGGGGGCGCGTCCTACGAGCAGTACTTC. Its translation is CASSRDTGGASYEQYF.

This chain connects TRBV11-2 to TRBJ1-4; TRBD1 matches 8 bases. Germline V gene sequence: CDR1 SGHAT, CDR2 FQNNGV. The CDR3 length is 15 residues. Losses at the gene ends were 3 bases for V and 6 bases for J; bases not matched to a gene: 6. CDR3 region: CASSFNRGSDEKLFF. The CDR3 DNA reads as TGTGCCAGCAGCTTTAACAGGGGGTCGGATGAAAAACTGTTTTTT.

The rearrangement uses TRBV6-6 and TRBJ1-2; D not resolved. Germline-derived CDR1 and CDR2 are MNHNY and SVGAGI (reference sequence). The CDR3 is 14 residues long. V was cut by 7 bases and J by 6 bases, with 18 bases left in between. CDR3 protein: CASTIDREIDGYTF. The CDR3 DNA reads TGTGCCAGCACGATCGATAGGGAAATCGATGGCTACACCTTC.

The V call is TRBV28, the J call TRBJ1-2; 7 bases match TRBD1. V was pared by 3 bases and J by 8 bases, with 12 bases of the junction left unmatched. CDR1 and CDR2 (germline): MDHEN, SYDVKM. The CDR3 spans 15 residues. The DNA of the CDR3 is TGTGCCAGCAGTTTTCCTACAGGGGACCCTTTCGGCTACACCTTC. Its protein is CASSFPTGDPFGYTF.

CDR3: CASSYEEGLTDTQYF. Written as DNA, the CDR3 is TGTGCCAGCAGTTACGAAGAGGGGTTAACAGATACGCAGTATTTT. J is TRBJ2-3 and V is TRBV6-5; the D gene could be TRBD1 or TRBD2 (5 bases each). V lost 2 bases to trimming and J lost 3 bases, with 12 bases between them. CDR1 MNHEY and CDR2 SVGAGI come from the germline V gene. CDR3 length: 15 residues.